This T cell receptor (beta chain) was obtained from a study of beta chain features in type 1 diabetes. On this clone itself: As yet, its antigen is unknown.

The entirety of the isolated RNA underwent reverse transcription, so expressed TCRB transcripts were sequenced. The repertoire was sequenced with immunoSEQ multiplex PCR; TCRdb's copy has only in-frame clones and lacks some. This sample has more than 550,000 clones; about 14% occur once, and the top ten carry nearly 0.04%. Whole-study results and caveats: Significant though moderate, a shortening of TCRB CDR3s appeared in all four CD4+ subsets of Type 1 diabetes patients.

The CDR3 has 14 residues. V lost 6 bases, J lost 1 base, and 12 bases lay in between. In germline, CDR1 is SGHAT, CDR2 FQNNGV. J is TRBJ1-1 and V is TRBV11-2, with D uncertain. The TCR comes from a man aged 18 to 35 with type 1 diabetes. The sequencing sample was made of naive CD4+ T cells from blood. The CDR3 reads CASRADGSNTEAFF. The CDR3 DNA follows: TGTGCCAGCAGGGCGGACGGGTCGAACACTGAAGCTTTCTTT.